The 22 T cell receptor beta chains in this list originate from one sample, sequenced in a study of blood T cells in healthy people across ages. For the second PCR, which ran for about 7 to 12 cycles, a sample-barcoded 5' primer and a J-beta primer mix were used. In TCRdb, the 5' RACE reads were re-called with MiXCR into one record per CDR3 protein. Seen here are hundreds of thousands of distinct CDR3 sequences, 29% observed once, and the top ten hold around 16%. Sequenced sample: blood. These receptor sequences come from a woman older than 75 in good health.

This clonotype has at least ten counts. The rearrangement uses TRBV7-2 and TRBJ2-3; D is unclear. Germline CDR1 reads SGHTA; CDR2 reads FQGNSA. The CDR3 has 17 amino acids. V was pared by 3 bases and J by 6 bases, with 22 bases between. CDR3 bases: TGTGCCAGCAGCTTTTATGGGGTTGCTCTAACTACGGATACGCAGTATTTT. Its protein product is CASSFYGVALTTDTQYF.

The sample holds a few counts of this clonotype. V and J are TRBV7-9 and TRBJ1-1; possible D gene TRBD1, 6 bases. CDR1 SEHNR and CDR2 FQNEAQ come from the germline V gene (reference sequence). The CDR3 sequence is 11 residues long. The CDR3: CVGGLDTEAFF. CDR3 bases: TGTGTGGGGGGCTTGGACACTGAAGCTTTCTTT.

This clonotype was seen ten or more times. V and J are TRBV12-3 or TRBV12-4 and TRBJ1-5, with TRBD1 identical over 8 bases. The CDR3 covers 14 residues. V lost 5 bases and J lost 5; bases outside the gene matches: 5. CDR3: CASSEGQAHQPQHF. The CDR3 DNA sequence: TGTGCCAGCAGTGAGGGACAGGCGCATCAGCCCCAGCATTTT.

This clonotype was detected only a few times. The gene calls are TRBV5-1 and TRBJ2-5, with 10 bases lining up with TRBD2. The ends lost 1 base at V and 5 bases at J; junction bases unmatched: 8. The CDR3 consists of 16 residues. Germline CDR1 reads SGHRS; CDR2 reads YFSETQ. Here the CDR3 DNA reads TGCGCCAGCAGCTTGAACCAGCGGGGGGGCCGGGAGACCCAGTACTTC. It encodes CASSLNQRGGRETQYF.

In regard to this clonotype: A much larger clone differs by one base, so this may be a read error. The CDR3 does not close with the conserved phenylalanine or tryptophan, likely indicating a read error. The V call is TRBV14, the J call TRBJ2-7; D perhaps matches TRBD1 (5 bases). The V gene's germline CDR1 is SGHDN and CDR2 FVKESK. The CDR3 is 13 amino acids. Trimming removed 4 bases from V and 10 bases from J, with 17 bases in between. The CDR3 loop is CASSPRSGGAQYC. In nucleotides, the CDR3 is TGTGCCAGCAGCCCACGGTCCGGTGGGGCCCAGTACTGC.

V gene TRBV7-3 combines with J gene TRBJ2-3; TRBD2 matches 13 bases. V dropped 4 bases and J dropped 2; count of bases not matched to a gene: 9. The V gene's germline CDR1 is SGHTA and CDR2 FQGTGA. The CDR3 consists of 18 residues. The CDR3 reads CASSSPPGTSGITDTQYF. The CDR3 nucleotides read TGTGCCAGCAGCTCACCCCCCGGGACTAGCGGGATCACAGATACGCAGTATTTT.

The chain joins TRBV12-3 or TRBV12-4 to TRBJ1-1, with 8 bases that match TRBD1. The junction had 2 bases not matched to a gene; V was cut back by 1 base and J by 4 bases. The CDR3 covers 14 residues. CDR3 DNA: TGTGCCAGCAGTTTAGGGACAGGGCCCACTGAAGCTTTCTTT. As protein: CASSLGTGPTEAFF.

This clonotype was found a few times. This chain joins TRBV12-3 or TRBV12-4 and TRBJ1-5; D not resolved. Trimming cost V 3 bases and J 2 bases, with 8 bases left between them. The CDR3 covers 14 residues. CDR3 sequence: CASSFSVGNQPQHF. CDR3 DNA sequence: TGTGCCAGCAGTTTCTCGGTGGGCAATCAGCCCCAGCATTTT.

The chain uses TRBV7-2 and TRBJ1-2; TRBD1 is a possible D gene (5 bases). V was clipped by 4 bases and J by 0 bases, with 15 bases between them. The CDR3 consists of 16 residues. Germline loops: CDR1 SGHTA, CDR2 FQGNSA. In nucleotides, the CDR3 is TGTGCCAGCAGCTCCCTGGGACCGCAAGCTAACTATGGCTACACCTTC. Protein: CASSSLGPQANYGYTF.

In its sample, this clonotype was seen a few times. The chain has TRBV9 and TRBJ2-5, with 11 bases lining up with TRBD2. The CDR3 is 16 residues long. With V trimmed by 0 bases and J by 2 bases, 3 bases remained unmatched. The germline gives CDR1 SGDLS, CDR2 YYNGEE. The CDR3 bases are TGTGCCAGCAGCGTAGCGGTAGCGGGGGGGCAAGAGACCCAGTACTTC. This gives the protein CASSVAVAGGQETQYF.

This clonotype was counted a few times. V and J are TRBV25-1 and TRBJ1-4; D gene ambiguous. In germline, CDR1 is MGHDK, CDR2 SYGVNS. With 7 bases removed from V and 3 bases from J, the gap between germline ends came to 9 bases. CDR3 size: 13 residues. For the CDR3, the DNA is TGTGCCAGCAATCGAGGAGCTAATGAAAAACTGTTTTTT. It translates to CASNRGANEKLFF.

This chain links TRBV2 with TRBJ2-7; 7 nucleotides agree with TRBD1. Germline V gene sequence: CDR1 SNHLY, CDR2 FYNNEI. V shed 2 bases and J 6 bases; nucleotides not matched to a gene: 4. The CDR3 consists of 13 residues. CDR3 sequence reads: CASSERTGGEQYF. The CDR3 region has the DNA TGTGCCAGCAGTGAAAGGACAGGCGGCGAGCAGTACTTC.

This clonotype was seen ten or more times. V usage is TRBV29-1 and J usage is TRBJ1-5; D is uncertain. The length of the CDR3 is 13 residues. Germline lookup yields CDR1 SQVTM and CDR2 ANQGSEA. V gave up 2 bases and J gave up 9 bases, with 14 bases separating them. CDR3 loop: CSVETGPKGPQHF. CDR3 sequence (DNA): TGCAGCGTTGAAACCGGACCTAAGGGGCCCCAGCATTTT.

In this sample, this clonotype turned up a few times. V gene TRBV5-6 combines with J gene TRBJ1-4; unclear D gene. CDR1 and CDR2 (germline): SGHDT, YYEEEE. The ends were cut back, 3 bases at V and 3 bases at J, with 9 bases in the middle. This CDR3 has 14 amino acids. CDR3 residues: CASSYGAANEKLFF. CDR3 bases: TGTGCCAGCAGCTATGGAGCTGCTAATGAAAAACTGTTTTTT.

Turning to this clonotype: A much larger clone differs by one base, so this may be a read error. The chain joins TRBV7-2 to TRBJ2-7; 8 nucleotides align to TRBD1. The ends lost 4 bases at V and 3 bases at J; junction bases unmatched: 8. The CDR3 spans 15 residues. Germline V gene sequence: CDR1 SGHTA, CDR2 FQGNSA. CDR3 loop: CASSSNRQGIYEQYF. The CDR3 region has the DNA TGTGCCAGCAGCTCGAACAGACAGGGGATCTACGAGCAGTACTTC.

This clonotype was seen repeatedly, ten times or more. The genes are TRBV30 and TRBJ2-1; weak D call: TRBD2 (6 bases). Germline CDR1 and CDR2: GTSNPN and SVGIG (reference sequence). Trimming took off 7 bases at V and 1 base at J, with 14 bases between the two ends. This CDR3 is built from 14 residues. The CDR3: CASNGGGSYNEQFF. In DNA form, the CDR3 reads TGTGCCTCCAACGGTGGAGGGTCCTACAATGAGCAGTTCTTC.

Concerning this clonotype: A much larger clone differs from this one at a single base, so this may be a read error. The gene calls are TRBV25-1 and TRBJ1-1, with 7 bases aligning to TRBD1. From germline, CDR1 is MGHDK and CDR2 SYGVNS. The ends lost 6 bases at V and 6 bases at J; junction bases unmatched: 13. This CDR3 region has 15 residues. The CDR3 DNA follows: TGTGCCAGCAGCTTCACGGGAACCAGGGGGGCTGAAGCTTTCTTT. Its protein is CASSFTGTRGAEAFF.

Turning to this clonotype: A single base separates this from a much larger clone, so it may be a read error. CDR3 loop: CASSWYTLEETQYF. In DNA, the CDR3 is TGCGCCAGCAGCTGGTACACCCTCGAAGAGACCCAGTACTTC. This chain joins TRBV5-1 and TRBJ2-5; D is undetermined. CDR1 is SGHRS and CDR2 is YFSETQ in the germline V gene. Trimming removed 3 bases from V and 3 bases from J, with 12 bases in between. CDR3 length equals 14 residues.

This clonotype has at least ten counts. The CDR3 sequence is CSARLVGATQLRETQYF. CDR3 DNA: TGCAGTGCTAGATTGGTCGGGGCTACCCAACTACGGGAGACCCAGTACTTC. The chain combines TRBV20-1 with TRBJ2-5; TRBD1 or TRBD2 may be the D gene (5 bases each). Deletions cut 2 bases from V and 5 bases from J, with 24 bases between. Germline V gene sequence: CDR1 DFQATT, CDR2 SNEGSKA (reference sequence). There are 17 residues in the CDR3.

This clonotype appeared many times. V and J are TRBV7-2 and TRBJ2-3; 10 positions match TRBD2. The V gene end was trimmed by 5 bases and the J gene end by 3 bases; junction bases not matched to a gene: 8. The CDR3 runs to 16 residues. CDR1 is SGHTA and CDR2 is FQGNSA in the germline V gene. DNA of the CDR3: TGTGCCAGCAGCCGGACTAGCGGTCTAGGTACAGATACGCAGTATTTT. Protein sequence: CASSRTSGLGTDTQYF. The variable domain in full, completed from reference TRBV7-2 and TRBJ2-3, reads GAGVSQSPSNKVTEKGKDVELRCDPISGHTALYWYRQSLGQGLEFLIYFQGNSAPDKSGLPSDRFSAERTGGSVSTLTIQRTQQEDSAVYLCASSRTSGLGTDTQYFGPGTRLTVL.

This clonotype was found many times. The V and J genes are TRBV7-2 and TRBJ2-7; 7 nucleotides agree with TRBD2. This CDR3 comprises 14 residues. Looked up from germline, CDR1 is SGHTA and CDR2 is FQGNSA. V was clipped by 5 bases and J by 4 bases; unmatched bases: 8. The CDR3 is CASSAGLPMYEQYF. The CDR3 DNA sequence: TGTGCCAGCAGCGCGGGACTACCGATGTACGAGCAGTACTTC.

In regard to this clonotype: This may be a read error: a much more frequent sequence differs by one nucleotide. The genes are TRBV20-1 and TRBJ1-2; possible D gene TRBD1, 5 bases. The ends were cut back, 1 base at V and 8 bases at J, with 26 bases in the middle. Germline CDR1 is DFQATT and CDR2 is SNEGSKA (reference sequence). The CDR3 totals 17 residues. The CDR3 bases are TGCAGTGCTAGAGTGTCGGGACGAGCAAACCTCCCTGGCGGCTACACCTTC. It encodes CSARVSGRANLPGGYTF.